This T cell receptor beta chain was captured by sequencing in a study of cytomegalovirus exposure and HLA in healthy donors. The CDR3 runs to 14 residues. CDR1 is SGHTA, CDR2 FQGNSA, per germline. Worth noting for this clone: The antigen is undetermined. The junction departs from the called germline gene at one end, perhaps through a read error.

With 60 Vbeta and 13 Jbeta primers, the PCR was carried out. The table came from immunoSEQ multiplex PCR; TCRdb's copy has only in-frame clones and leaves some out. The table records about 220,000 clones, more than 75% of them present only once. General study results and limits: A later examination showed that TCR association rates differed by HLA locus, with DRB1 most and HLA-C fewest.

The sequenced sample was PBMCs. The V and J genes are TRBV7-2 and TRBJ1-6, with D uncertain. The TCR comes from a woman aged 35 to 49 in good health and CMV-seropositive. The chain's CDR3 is CANSLELNGRPLHF. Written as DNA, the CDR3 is TGTGCCAACAGCTTAGAACTCAATGGGAGACCCCTCCACTTT.